A selection of T cell receptor beta chains follows, all from one sample in a study of immune characteristics of hereditary and idiopathic chronic pancreatitis. TCRdb's copy holds only in-frame clones and misses some; the assay was immunoSEQ multiplex PCR. The table includes some 15,000 clones, roughly 80% detected once. The sample consisted of pancreas tissue with hereditary chronic pancreatitis. The receptors originated from a human donor with chronic pancreatitis. Each CDR3 is given with its conserved first and last residue. Fields, in order: J gene, clone size, V gene, CDR3 protein. Size values are once, few and many counts, or a class for expanded clones, and some rows have none.

j_gene: TRBJ2-3; abundance: NA; v_gene: TRBV24-1; CDR3aa: CATSVADRDTQYF
j_gene: TRBJ1-2; abundance: NA; v_gene: TRBV18; CDR3aa: CASSPFPGQGESNYGYTF
j_gene: TRBJ1-4; abundance: few; v_gene: TRBV2; CDR3aa: CASRAGEATPVEKLFF
j_gene: TRBJ1-6; abundance: NA; v_gene: TRBV3-1/TRBV3-2; CDR3aa: CASSQVAGNSPLHF
j_gene: TRBJ2-5; abundance: NA; v_gene: TRBV15; CDR3aa: CATSRVETQYF
j_gene: TRBJ2-7; abundance: NA; v_gene: TRBV30; CDR3aa: CAWSRTSGRSYEQYF
j_gene: TRBJ1-4; abundance: NA; v_gene: TRBV30; CDR3aa: CAWSVSTGREKLFF
j_gene: TRBJ1-6; abundance: NA; v_gene: TRBV28; CDR3aa: CASKEGGYHSPLHF
j_gene: TRBJ2-2; abundance: once; v_gene: TRBV5-1; CDR3aa: CASTLGLSRTGELFF
j_gene: TRBJ2-7; abundance: few; v_gene: TRBV28; CDR3aa: CASSLNDRARFCEQYF
j_gene: TRBJ2-2; abundance: NA; v_gene: TRBV4-2; CDR3aa: CASSQEVSIRRYTGELFF
j_gene: TRBJ2-7; abundance: NA; v_gene: TRBV5-6; CDR3aa: CASSIPGTSAEQYF
j_gene: TRBJ2-2; abundance: NA; v_gene: TRBV4-1; CDR3aa: CASSQDRAGTGELFF
j_gene: TRBJ2-2; abundance: NA; v_gene: TRBV2; CDR3aa: CASTVRGARGELFF
j_gene: TRBJ2-2; abundance: NA; v_gene: TRBV27; CDR3aa: CASSLAGGTGELFF
j_gene: TRBJ1-3; abundance: NA; v_gene: TRBV23-1; CDR3aa: CASSLTDTRRLSSGNTIYF
j_gene: TRBJ2-3; abundance: NA; v_gene: TRBV10-1; CDR3aa: CASRKLAGISTDTQYF
j_gene: TRBJ1-1; abundance: NA; v_gene: TRBV6-6; CDR3aa: CASSDRDGMNTEAFF
j_gene: TRBJ1-1; abundance: large; v_gene: TRBV15; CDR3aa: CATSREGTLNTEAFF
j_gene: TRBJ1-5; abundance: NA; v_gene: TRBV2; CDR3aa: CASRKGGDSNQPQHF
j_gene: TRBJ1-5; abundance: NA; v_gene: TRBV6-2/TRBV6-3; CDR3aa: CASSLVIGSNQPQHF
j_gene: TRBJ2-5; abundance: NA; v_gene: TRBV7-8; CDR3aa: CASSLRNIGTEETQYF
j_gene: TRBJ2-1; abundance: NA; v_gene: TRBV5-4; CDR3aa: CASSRGPPYNEQFF
j_gene: TRBJ1-5; abundance: few; v_gene: TRBV2; CDR3aa: CASNEPSNQPQHF
j_gene: TRBJ1-1; abundance: NA; v_gene: TRBV5-1; CDR3aa: CASSSTGQVNTEAFF
j_gene: TRBJ2-7; abundance: NA; v_gene: TRBV6-2/TRBV6-3; CDR3aa: CASSYSTSSYEQYF